What follows is one TCR beta chain and its context. This record comes from a study of T cells in narcolepsy. Using immunoSEQ multiplex PCR, the repertoire was profiled, and TCRdb retains in-frame clones only, with some absent. The sample yields 20,000 to 25,000 clones, about four fifths seen once. The CDR3 length is 15 residues. In germline, CDR1 is SGHVS, CDR2 FQNEAQ. V lost 2 bases to trimming and J lost 2 bases, with 10 bases between them. The chain uses TRBV7-8 and TRBJ1-3; D unclear. The receptor comes from a human donor with narcolepsy. The source material was CD45RA- memory CD4+ T cells from PBMCs. As DNA, the CDR3 is TGTGCCAGCAGCTTACGTCTGGGCCCTGGAAACACCATATATTTT. Translating gives CASSLRLGPGNTIYF.